This T cell receptor (beta chain) was captured in a study of CD4 T cell repertoires in COVID-19. As for the study in general: Other coronavirus spike proteins restimulated relabeled CFSE-low cells expanded with IL-2 for 9 to 10 days. Findings and caveats of the study: Suggested intraclonal diversification: top SARS-CoV-2-reactive clonotypes appeared in two or three memory subsets. SARS-CoV and/or HKU1 spike cultures shared between about 6.5 and 27% of SARS-CoV-2 clonotypes.

The memory T cells were sequenced right after ex vivo isolation, without culture. Points on this clone: Its antigen is undetermined.

CDR3 length equals 15 residues. V lost 0 bases and J lost 0, with 6 bases in between. Germline V gene sequence: CDR1 SGHRS, CDR2 YFSETQ. The method was immunoSEQ multiplex PCR; TCRdb's version includes in-frame clones alone and lacks a portion of them. Among 20,000 or so clones, around 90% were seen once, and the ten largest hold over 0.45%. The TCR sequence derives from a human donor who had COVID-19. The chain has TRBV5-1 and TRBJ2-2; D unclear. Sample: central memory CD4+ T cells from blood, taken before the COVID-19 pandemic. In nucleotides, the CDR3 is TGCGCCAGCAGCTTGGGCAGTTCGAACACCGGGGAGCTGTTTTTT. This translates into CASSLGSSNTGELFF.